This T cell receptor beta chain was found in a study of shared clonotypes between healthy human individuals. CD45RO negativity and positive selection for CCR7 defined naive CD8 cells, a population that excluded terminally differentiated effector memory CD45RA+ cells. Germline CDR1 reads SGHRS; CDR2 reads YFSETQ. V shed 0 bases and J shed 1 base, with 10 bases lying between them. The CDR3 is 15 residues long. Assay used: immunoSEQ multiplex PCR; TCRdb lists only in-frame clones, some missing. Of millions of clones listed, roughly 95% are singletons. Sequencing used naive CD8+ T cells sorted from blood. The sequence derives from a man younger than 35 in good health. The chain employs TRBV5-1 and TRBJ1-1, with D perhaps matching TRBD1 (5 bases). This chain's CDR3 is CASSLAQGSNTEAFF. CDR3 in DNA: TGCGCCAGCAGCTTGGCCCAGGGATCGAACACTGAAGCTTTCTTT.